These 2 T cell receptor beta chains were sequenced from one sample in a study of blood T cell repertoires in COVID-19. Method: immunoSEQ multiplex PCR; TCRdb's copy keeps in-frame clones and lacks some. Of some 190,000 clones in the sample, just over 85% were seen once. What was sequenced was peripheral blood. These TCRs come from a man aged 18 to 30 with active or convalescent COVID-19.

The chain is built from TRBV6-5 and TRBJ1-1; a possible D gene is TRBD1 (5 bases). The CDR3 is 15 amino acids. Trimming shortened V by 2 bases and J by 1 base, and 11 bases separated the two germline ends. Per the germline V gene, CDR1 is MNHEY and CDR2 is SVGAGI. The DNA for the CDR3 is TGTGCCAGCAGTTACCGCCCTACAGGGAACACTGAAGCTTTCTTT. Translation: CASSYRPTGNTEAFF.

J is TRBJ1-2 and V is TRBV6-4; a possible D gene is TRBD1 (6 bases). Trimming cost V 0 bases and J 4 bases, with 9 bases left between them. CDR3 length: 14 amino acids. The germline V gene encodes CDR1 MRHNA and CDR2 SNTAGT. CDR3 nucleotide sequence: TGTGCCAGCAGTGACTCGGAACAGGGCTATGGCTACACCTTC. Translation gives CASSDSEQGYGYTF.